The clone carrying this TCR beta chain was counted ten times or more. Its antigen is unidentified. The template for TCR beta VDJ and CDR3 sequence profiling was genomic DNA. TCRdb re-called the reads through MiXCR, storing one row per CDR3 protein. The sample yields about 71,000 distinct CDR3 sequences, roughly 50% seen once. Germline loops: CDR1 SGDLS, CDR2 YYNGEE. Trimming shortened V by 3 bases and J by 4 bases, and 13 bases separated the two germline ends. The CDR3 extends over 14 amino acids. This sample stems from a study of CD8+CD57+ T cells in acquired aplastic anemia. Study outcomes and limitations: Shared by patients and controls, approximately 29 CD8+ CDR3s were abundant in patients.

The receptor's source is a human donor in good health, serving as a control. The sequenced material came from sorted CD4+, CD8+, or CD8+CD57+ T cells (not recorded which) from PBMCs. This chain connects TRBV9 to TRBJ2-5; unclear D gene. The CDR3 nucleotides read TGTGCCAGCAGCGATACTCTCGCCCGAGAGACCCAGTACTTC. Amino acid sequence: CASSDTLARETQYF.